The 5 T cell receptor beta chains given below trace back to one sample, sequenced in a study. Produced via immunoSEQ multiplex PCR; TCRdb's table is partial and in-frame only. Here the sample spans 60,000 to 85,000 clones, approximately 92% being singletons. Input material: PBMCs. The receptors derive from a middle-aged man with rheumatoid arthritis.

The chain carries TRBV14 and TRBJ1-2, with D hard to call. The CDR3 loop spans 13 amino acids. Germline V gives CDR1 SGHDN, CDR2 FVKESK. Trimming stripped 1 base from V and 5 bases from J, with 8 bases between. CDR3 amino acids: CASSQGAGYGYTF. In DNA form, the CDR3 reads TGTGCCAGCAGCCAAGGGGCAGGATATGGCTACACCTTC.

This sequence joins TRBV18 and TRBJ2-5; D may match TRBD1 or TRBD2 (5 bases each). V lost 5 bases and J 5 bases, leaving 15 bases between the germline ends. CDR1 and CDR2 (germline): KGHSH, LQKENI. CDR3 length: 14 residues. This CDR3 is CASSVTGAGETQYF. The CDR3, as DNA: TGTGCCAGCTCAGTCACCGGGGCGGGTGAGACCCAGTACTTC.

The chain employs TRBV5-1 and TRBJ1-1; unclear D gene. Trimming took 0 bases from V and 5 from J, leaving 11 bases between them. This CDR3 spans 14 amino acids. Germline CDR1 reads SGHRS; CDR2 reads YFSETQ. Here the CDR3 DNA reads TGCGCCAGCAGCTTGGAGGGCTCGGGGACTGAAGCTTTCTTT. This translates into CASSLEGSGTEAFF.

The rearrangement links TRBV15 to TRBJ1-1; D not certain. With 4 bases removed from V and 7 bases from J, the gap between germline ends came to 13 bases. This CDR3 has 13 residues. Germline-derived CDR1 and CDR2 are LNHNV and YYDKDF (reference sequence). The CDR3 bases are TGTGCCACCAGCACCCAGAAGTACGGTGAAGCTTTCTTT. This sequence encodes CATSTQKYGEAFF.

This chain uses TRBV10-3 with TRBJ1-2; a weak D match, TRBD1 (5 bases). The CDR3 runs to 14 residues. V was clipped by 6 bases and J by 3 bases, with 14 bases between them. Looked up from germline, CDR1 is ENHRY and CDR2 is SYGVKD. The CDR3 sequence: CAIRKGPSDYGYTF. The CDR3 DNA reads TGTGCCATCAGAAAGGGACCTTCGGACTATGGCTACACCTTC.